This TCR beta chain was identified during a study of blood T cell repertoires in COVID-19. TCRdb's copy holds only in-frame clones and misses some; the assay was immunoSEQ multiplex PCR. The table includes some 150,000 clones, about nine tenths detected once. Per germline, CDR1 SGHRS and CDR2 YFSETQ. Trimming left V 0 bases short and J 0 bases short, with 7 bases between. This CDR3 has 16 amino acids. The sequence derives from a woman aged 60-75 years who had recovered from COVID-19. What was sequenced was peripheral blood. The chain is built from TRBV5-1 and TRBJ2-6; D unclear. The CDR3 loop reads CASSLDPSSGANVLTF. In DNA form, the CDR3 reads TGCGCCAGCAGCTTGGACCCCAGCTCTGGGGCCAACGTCCTGACTTTC.